This T cell receptor (beta chain) was identified in a study of T-cell reconstitution after alpha-beta-depleted transplantation in children. In the case of this clonotype: Antigen unknown.

Molecular barcoding with unique molecular identifiers was used for the TCRbeta library. TCRdb itself ran the PCR reads through MiXCR, one entry per CDR3 protein. The sample contains about a million distinct CDR3 sequences, about 26% of which appear only once. The CDR3 is made up of 15 amino acids. The germline V gene has CDR1 SSHAT and CDR2 FNYEAQ (reference sequence). Between the trimmed V and J ends, which lost 2 bases and 2 bases, there was a span of 12 bases. General study findings and limits: Some patients owed their high day-60 TCRbeta diversity to surviving recipient T cells and thymic progenitors. T cells produced anew were the main source of T-cell counts and diversity one year after transplant. The study reportedly traced alpha-beta T cells about two months after transplant to several hundred expanded graft clones.

The sequence was obtained from a boy under two years old who had a stem cell transplant for SCID, so the T cells may come from the graft donor. The chain joins TRBV7-7 to TRBJ2-5; possibly TRBD1 for D (6 bases). The sequencing here drew on PBMCs, mostly from graft donor cells, taken 360 days after TCRalphabeta/CD19-depleted stem cell transplant. The CDR3 bases are TGTGCCAGCAGCTTATCGGGACACCCACAAGAGACCCAGTACTTC. Amino acid sequence: CASSLSGHPQETQYF.